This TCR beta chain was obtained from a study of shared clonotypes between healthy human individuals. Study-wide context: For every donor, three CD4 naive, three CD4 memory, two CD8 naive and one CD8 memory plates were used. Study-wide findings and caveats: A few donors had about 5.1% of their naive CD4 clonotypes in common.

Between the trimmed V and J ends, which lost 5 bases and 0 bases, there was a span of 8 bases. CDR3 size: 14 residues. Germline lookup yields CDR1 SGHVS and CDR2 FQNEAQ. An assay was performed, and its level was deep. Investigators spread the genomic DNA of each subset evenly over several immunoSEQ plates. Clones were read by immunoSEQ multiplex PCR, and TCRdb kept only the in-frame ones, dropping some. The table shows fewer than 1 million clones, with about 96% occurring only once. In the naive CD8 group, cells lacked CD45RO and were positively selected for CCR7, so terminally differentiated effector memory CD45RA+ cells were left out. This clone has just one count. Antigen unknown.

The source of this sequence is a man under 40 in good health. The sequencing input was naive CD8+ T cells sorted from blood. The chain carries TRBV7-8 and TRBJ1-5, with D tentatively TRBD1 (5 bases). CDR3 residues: CASSTDSSNQPQHF. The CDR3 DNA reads TGTGCCAGCAGCACCGACAGTAGCAATCAGCCCCAGCATTTT.